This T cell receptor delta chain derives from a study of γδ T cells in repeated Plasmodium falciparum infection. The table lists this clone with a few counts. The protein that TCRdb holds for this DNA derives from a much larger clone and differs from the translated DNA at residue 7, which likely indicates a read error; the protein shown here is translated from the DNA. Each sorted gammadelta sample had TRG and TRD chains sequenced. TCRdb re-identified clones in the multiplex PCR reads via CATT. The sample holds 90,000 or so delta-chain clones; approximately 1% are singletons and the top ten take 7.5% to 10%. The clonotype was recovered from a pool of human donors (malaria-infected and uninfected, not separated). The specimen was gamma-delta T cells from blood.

CDR3: CACDPVDPSSFHGETSWDTRQMFF. CDR3 DNA sequence: TGTGCCTGTGACCCGGTCGATCCTTCATCTTTTCATGGGGAGACCTCCTGGGACACCCGACAGATGTTTTTC. This sequence joins TRDV2 and TRDJ3; the D call may be TRDD2 or TRDD3 (5 bases each). The J gene, absent from TCRdb, was called here by matching the DNA to germline. Looked up from germline, CDR1 is GEAIGNYY and CDR2 is EKD. CDR3 length equals 24 residues. V lost 3 bases to trimming and J lost 0 bases, with 32 bases between them.